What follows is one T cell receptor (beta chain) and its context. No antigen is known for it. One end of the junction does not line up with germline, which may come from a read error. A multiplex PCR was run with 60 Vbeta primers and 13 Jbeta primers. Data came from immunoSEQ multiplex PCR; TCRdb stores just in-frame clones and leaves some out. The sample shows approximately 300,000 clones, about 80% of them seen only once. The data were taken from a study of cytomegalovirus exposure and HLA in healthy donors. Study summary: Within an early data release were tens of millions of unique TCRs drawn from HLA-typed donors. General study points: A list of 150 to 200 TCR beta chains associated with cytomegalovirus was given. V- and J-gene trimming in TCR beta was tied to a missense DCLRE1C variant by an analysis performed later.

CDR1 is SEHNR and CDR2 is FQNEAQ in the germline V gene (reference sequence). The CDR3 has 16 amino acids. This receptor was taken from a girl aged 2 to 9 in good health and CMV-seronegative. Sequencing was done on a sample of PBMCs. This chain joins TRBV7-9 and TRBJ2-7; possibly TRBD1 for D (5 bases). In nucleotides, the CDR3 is TGTTCCAGCAGCTGGTCCGTCCCCGTTAGGGGCCGCGAGCAGTACTTC. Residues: CSSSWSVPVRGREQYF.